Only a few counts were recorded for the clone carrying this T cell receptor (beta chain). Its antigen is not known. The sample originates from a study of T-cell memory formation after mild COVID-19. Study-wide findings and caveats: Most CD4+ clones that shrank were in CM and EM, while CD8+ ones turned up in EMRA. Day 15 to 85 contractors were CD4/CD8 balanced; later expanders leaned CD4+. Second-wave clones that peaked on day 37 lacked confirmed SARS-CoV-2 specificity.

Libraries for TCRalpha and TCRbeta carried sample barcodes and unique molecular identifiers via 5'RACE. TCRdb reprocessed the 5' RACE reads via MiXCR and lists one record per CDR3 protein. The sample has around 210,000 distinct CDR3 sequences; roughly 10% are singletons. The length of the CDR3 is 17 residues. Germline values: CDR1 MNHEY, CDR2 SVGAGI. J lost 4 bases, V lost 6 bases, and 10 bases had no gene match. The chain combines TRBV6-5 with TRBJ2-1, with 12 bases lining up with TRBD2. The clonotype comes from a man aged 18-30 years who had mild COVID-19 (a few samples of this study predate the infection). Cell type and time point are not known. The sample comprised PBMCs or a T cell subset sorted from them (not recorded which). The CDR3 sequence is CASSQRLAGEGYNEQFF. DNA for the CDR3: TGTGCCAGCAGCCAACGACTAGCGGGGGAAGGGTACAATGAGCAGTTCTTC.